These 9 T cell receptor beta chains were sequenced from one sample in a study of blood T cell repertoires in COVID-19. The data were produced by immunoSEQ multiplex PCR, yet TCRdb's version contains in-frame clones alone and is incomplete. The sample consists of around 68,000 clones, about 81% of them appearing once. The sample comprised peripheral blood. Receptor source: a human donor in a cohort sampled during active COVID-19.

This sequence joins TRBV13 and TRBJ2-2; D is unclear. Deletions cut 3 bases from V and 5 bases from J, with 4 bases between. There are 12 residues in the CDR3. Germline V gene data show CDR1 as PRHDT and CDR2 as FYEKMQ (reference sequence). The CDR3 is CASSFTTGELFF. The CDR3 region has the DNA TGTGCCAGCAGCTTTACTACCGGGGAGCTGTTTTTT.

The V gene is TRBV24-1, the J gene TRBJ2-3; the match to TRBD2 covers 9 bases. There are 15 residues in the CDR3. The germline CDR1 and CDR2 sequences are KGHDR and SFDVKD. V shed 10 bases, J shed 5 bases, and the junction held 12 bases outside the gene matches. The CDR3 region has the DNA TGTGCCACTTCGGACGGTAGCGGGGGCCGAGATACGCAGTATTTT. This codes for CATSDGSGGRDTQYF.

The chain links TRBV24-1 to TRBJ2-3, with D perhaps matching TRBD1 (5 bases). This CDR3 contains 12 residues. Germline CDR1 reads KGHDR; CDR2 reads SFDVKD. V lost 3 bases and J lost 10, with 10 bases in between. The CDR3 coding sequence is TGTGCCACCAGTGATAAAGGGGTAGCGCAGTATTTT. Amino acids: CATSDKGVAQYF.

The genes are TRBV5-8 and TRBJ2-5; the match to TRBD2 covers 9 bases. The J segment lost 4 bases and the V segment lost 2 bases, leaving 9 bases of the junction unmatched. The CDR3 is 16 residues long. CDR1 and CDR2 from the germline V gene are SGHTS and YDEGEE. CDR3 protein: CASSFWASGKGETQYF. The CDR3, as DNA: TGTGCCAGCAGCTTCTGGGCTAGCGGGAAGGGAGAGACCCAGTACTTC. The complete variable domain, with remaining parts taken from reference TRBV5-8 and TRBJ2-5, reads EAGVTQSPTHLIKTRGQQATLRCSPISGHTSVYWYQQALGLGLQFLLWYDEGEERNRGNFPPRFSGRQFPNYSSELNVNALELEDSALYLCASSFWASGKGETQYFGPGTRLLVL.

J is TRBJ2-1 and V is TRBV5-1; 10 bases fit TRBD2. Germline V lookup: CDR1 SGHRS, CDR2 YFSETQ. CDR3 length: 15 amino acids. J lost 7 bases, V lost 0 bases, and 4 bases had no gene match. The CDR3 protein is CASSLEGSGGNEQFF. The CDR3 nucleotides are TGCGCCAGCAGCTTGGAGGGTAGCGGGGGGAATGAGCAGTTCTTC.

This clone showed up just a few times. The chain joins TRBV5-8 to TRBJ2-1, with a tentative D call TRBD1 (6 bases). V lost 4 bases and J lost 5, with 16 bases in between. This CDR3 region has 15 residues. Germline CDR1 and CDR2: SGHTS and YDEGEE. CDR3 coding DNA: TGTGCCAGCAGCCTTATCGGAGGACAGCACAATGAGCAGTTCTTC. Amino acid sequence: CASSLIGGQHNEQFF.

The chain is built from TRBV4-1 and TRBJ1-4; D remains ambiguous. Per germline, CDR1 MGHRA and CDR2 YSYEKL. Trimming removed 3 bases at V and 4 bases at J, with 15 bases between. This CDR3 has 16 residues. The CDR3 DNA reads as TGCGCCAGCAGCCAGTCGTCTGGAGGCATTAATGAAAAACTGTTTTTT. Translation: CASSQSSGGINEKLFF.

The chain employs TRBV18 and TRBJ1-6, with 10 positions matching TRBD1. CDR1 KGHSH and CDR2 LQKENI come from the germline V gene. V shed 3 bases and J 10 bases; nucleotides not matched to a gene: 12. The CDR3 is 17 amino acids. CDR3: CASSPSSTGTGASPLHF. CDR3 nucleotides: TGTGCCAGCTCACCTTCATCAACCGGGACAGGGGCCTCACCCCTCCACTTT.

CDR3 bases: TGTGCCAGTAGTATAGCGGGAGCTACCACCGGGGAGCTGTTTTTT. This encodes CASSIAGATTGELFF. The chain uses TRBV19 and TRBJ2-2, with a tentative D call TRBD2 (6 bases). Germline V gene data show CDR1 as LNHDA and CDR2 as SQIVND (reference sequence). The CDR3 sequence is 15 residues long. Trimming pared 1 base from V and 4 bases from J, leaving 10 bases between.